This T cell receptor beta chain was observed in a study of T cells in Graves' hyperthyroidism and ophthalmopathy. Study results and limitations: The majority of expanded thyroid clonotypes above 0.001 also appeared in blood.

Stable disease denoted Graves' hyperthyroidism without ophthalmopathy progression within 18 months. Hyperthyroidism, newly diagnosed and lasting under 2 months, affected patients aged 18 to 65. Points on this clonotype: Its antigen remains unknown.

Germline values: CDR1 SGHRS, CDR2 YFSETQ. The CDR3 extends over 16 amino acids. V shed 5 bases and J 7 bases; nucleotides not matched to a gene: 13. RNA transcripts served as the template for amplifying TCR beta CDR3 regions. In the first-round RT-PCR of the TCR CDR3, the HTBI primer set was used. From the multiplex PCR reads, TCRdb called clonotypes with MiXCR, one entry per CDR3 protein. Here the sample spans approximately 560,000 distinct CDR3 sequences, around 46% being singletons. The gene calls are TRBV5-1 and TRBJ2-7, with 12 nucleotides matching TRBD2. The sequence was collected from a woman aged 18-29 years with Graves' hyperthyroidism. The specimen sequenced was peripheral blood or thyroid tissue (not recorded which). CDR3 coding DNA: TGCGCCAGCAGTAACGATCGGACTAGCGGGAATTTGGAGCAGTACTTC. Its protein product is CASSNDRTSGNLEQYF.